This TCR beta chain is drawn from a study of OX40 agonist ivuxolimab in advanced cancers. Background on the study: Patients in the trial were receiving intravenous ivuxolimab every 2 weeks, at doses of 0.01 to 10 mg/kg. Among those enrolled, mean age was about 63 years (range roughly 20 to 79) and about 79% were male.

V lost 4 bases to trimming and J lost 2 bases, with 9 bases between them. Germline V CDR1 and CDR2: SEHNR, FQNEAQ (reference sequence). CDR3 length equals 14 residues. There are a few counts of this clone. TCRdb keeps only in-frame clones here, not all; method: immunoSEQ multiplex PCR. The top ten hold about 5.5% of the sample, which has about 100,000 clones, 84% seen once. The TCR sequence derives from an adult with an advanced solid tumor such as melanoma, head and neck, liver or kidney cancer. The V gene is TRBV7-9, the J gene TRBJ1-5; D possibly corresponds to TRBD1 (5 bases). The input for sequencing was CD4+ or CD8+ T cells sorted from blood, taken in a trial of the OX40 agonist ivuxolimab. Written as DNA, the CDR3 is TGTGCCAGCAGCTCAGGGAGTGGCAATCAGCCCCAGCATTTT. Protein: CASSSGSGNQPQHF.